The count of the clone carrying this T cell receptor (beta chain) is one. This specimen belongs to a study of preoperative IRX-2 immunotherapy in early breast cancer. The treatment here: preoperative locoregional IRX-2 cytokine immunotherapy. This phase Ib study tested locoregional IRX-2 cytokine immunotherapy given before surgery. Repertoires were generated with immunoSEQ multiplex PCR, while TCRdb's copy carries only in-frame clones and drops some. The data contain over 60,000 clones, approximately 95% of them singletons. V trimming: 2 bases; J trimming: 9 bases; junction bases outside the gene matches: 7. The CDR3 is 13 residues long. Germline loops: CDR1 SGHTA, CDR2 FQGNSA.

V usage is TRBV7-2 and J usage is TRBJ2-7; 7 bases match TRBD2. The TCR comes from a human donor with breast cancer. This sample was gathered from a patient treated with IRX-2 immunotherapy. The CDR3 DNA reads as TGTGCCAGCAGCTTATACACTTGGGGGGGGCAGTACTTC. Its protein product is CASSLYTWGGQYF. The variable domain in full, with the rest retrieved from reference TRBV7-2 and TRBJ2-7, is GAGVSQSPSNKVTEKGKDVELRCDPISGHTALYWYRQSLGQGLEFLIYFQGNSAPDKSGLPSDRFSAERTGGSVSTLTIQRTQQEDSAVYLCASSLYTWGGQYFGPGTRLTVT.